The clone carrying this T cell receptor beta chain was counted only a few times. This CDR3 is 18 amino acids long. V was trimmed by 2 bases and J by 1 base, leaving 17 bases between them. In germline, CDR1 is MNHEY, CDR2 SVGAGI. Together with a sample-barcoded 5' primer, a J-beta primer mix was included in a second PCR lasting roughly 6 to 12 cycles. In TCRdb, the 5' RACE reads were re-called with MiXCR into one record per CDR3 protein. The sample lists hundreds of thousands of distinct CDR3 sequences, approximately 25% seen once, with 8% to 10% in the top ten. The record originates from a study of blood T cells in healthy people across ages. The sample was also linked to a second study, of T cells of mothers and their children.

The genes are TRBV6-5 and TRBJ2-2; D may match TRBD1 or TRBD2 (5 bases each). What was sequenced was blood. The receptor comes from a boy younger than 18 in good health. The CDR3 protein is CASSYSGKGTGNTGELFF. The CDR3 DNA reads TGTGCCAGCAGTTACAGTGGCAAGGGGACGGGGAACACCGGGGAGCTGTTTTTT.